This T cell receptor beta chain was recorded in a study of metastatic and nonmetastatic thyroid tumors. Study results and limitations: As reported, TCR beta diversity in blood and tumor was significantly higher in malignant thyroid tumors than in benign nodules.

TCRdb redid the clone calls on the PCR reads using MiXCR. Among 89,000 or so clones listed, around 7.8% were seen once. This clone was seen repeatedly, ten times or more. Its target is unknown. The V and J ends lost 4 bases and 12 bases respectively, with 13 bases between them. The CDR3 totals 12 residues. Germline V gene data show CDR1 as LGHNA and CDR2 as YNFKEQ. Treatment of any kind had been given to no patient before thyroid surgery. The genes are TRBV4-2 and TRBJ2-1; D remains unclear. The TCR comes from a female donor with papillary thyroid cancer or a benign thyroid nodule (not recorded which). Some clones in this sample may be carry-over from other donors' samples. Sequencing was carried out using blood. The CDR3, as DNA: TGTGCCAGCAGCCGCCAAGACTCCCGGCAGTTCTTC. It translates to CASSRQDSRQFF.